These 26 T cell receptor beta chains originate from one sample sequenced in a study of T cell responses to AZD1222 COVID-19 vaccine. Repertoires were generated with immunoSEQ multiplex PCR, while TCRdb's copy carries only in-frame clones and drops some. This table has approximately 89,000 clones, roughly 88% appearing once. Sequences were derived from peripheral blood, sampled on day 0 of AZD1222 vaccination. All receptors come from an adult in good health.

DNA of the CDR3: TGTGCCAGCAGTTCGACAGGGGGCTGGGGCAATCAGCCCCAGCATTTT. This sequence encodes CASSSTGGWGNQPQHF. The gene calls are TRBV6-2 or TRBV6-3 and TRBJ1-5; 10 positions match TRBD1. The junction had 5 bases not matched to a gene; V was cut back by 4 bases and J by 2 bases. Germline V gene sequence: CDR1 MNHEY, CDR2 SVGEGT. This CDR3 has 16 residues.

As concerns this clone: At the DNA level, this CDR3 is encoded by other sequences in the same sample as well. This sequence joins TRBV5-1 and TRBJ2-3, with TRBD1 identical over 8 bases. CDR1 and CDR2 from the germline V gene are SGHRS and YFSETQ. This CDR3 is 14 amino acids long. V was clipped by 0 bases and J by 3 bases; unmatched bases: 0. The CDR3 here is CASSLDRGTDTQYF. For the CDR3, the DNA is TGCGCCAGCAGCTTGGACAGGGGGACAGATACGCAGTATTTT.

The chain couples TRBV12-3 or TRBV12-4 to TRBJ2-1; D is unclear. V gave up 1 base and J gave up 4 bases, with 5 bases separating them. This CDR3 contains 13 residues. CDR3 sequence reads: CASSLVRYNEQFF. In nucleotides, the CDR3 is TGTGCCAGCAGTTTAGTCCGATACAATGAGCAGTTCTTC.

V gene TRBV7-9 combines with J gene TRBJ2-2; perhaps TRBD1 as D (5 bases). Between the trimmed V and J ends, which lost 1 base and 7 bases, there was a span of 10 bases. CDR1 and CDR2 (germline): SEHNR, FQNEAQ (reference sequence). The CDR3 has 14 residues. CDR3 DNA: TGTGCCAGCAGCTTAGTCAGGGTCGGCGGGGAGCTGTTTTTT. Amino acids: CASSLVRVGGELFF.

This clone was seen a single time. This chain links TRBV2 with TRBJ1-2; no definite D call. Trimming took off 2 bases at V and 2 bases at J, with 6 bases between the two ends. Germline CDR1 and CDR2: SNHLY and FYNNEI. This CDR3 has 13 residues. In DNA form, the CDR3 reads TGTGCCAGCAGTGAAACAGAGAACTATGGCTACACCTTC. It encodes CASSETENYGYTF.

The chain has TRBV4-3 and TRBJ2-1; D possibly corresponds to TRBD1 (6 bases). Deletions cut 2 bases from V and 4 bases from J, with 6 bases between. Looked up from germline, CDR1 is LGHNA and CDR2 is YSLEER. This CDR3 has 13 amino acids. CDR3 protein: CASSQQGYNEQFF. The CDR3 nucleotides read TGCGCCAGCAGCCAACAGGGGTACAATGAGCAGTTCTTC.

V gene TRBV10-3 combines with J gene TRBJ1-4, with a tentative D call TRBD1 (5 bases). Between the trimmed V and J ends, which lost 6 bases and 3 bases, there was a span of 11 bases. There are 14 residues in the CDR3. CDR1 is ENHRY, CDR2 SYGVKD, per germline. DNA for the CDR3: TGTGCCATCAGCGATGGGACCTCTAATGAAAAACTGTTTTTT. As protein: CAISDGTSNEKLFF.

In its sample, this clone was seen a few times. The gene calls are TRBV18 and TRBJ1-1; 8 bases are a match to TRBD1. The V gene end was trimmed by 2 bases and the J gene end by 11 bases; junction bases not matched to a gene: 25. This CDR3 has 19 residues. CDR1 and CDR2 (germline): KGHSH, LQKENI. CDR3 DNA sequence: TGTGCCAGCTCACCAGTCGGCCAAGGGACAGGAACAATTCGGGCGGTGGCTTTCTTT. Amino acid sequence: CASSPVGQGTGTIRAVAFF.

This sequence joins TRBV7-2 and TRBJ1-3, with a weak D call TRBD1 (6 bases). CDR3 size: 15 residues. Germline V gene data show CDR1 as SGHTA and CDR2 as FQGNSA. V lost 2 bases, J lost 3 bases, and 11 bases lay in between. CDR3 sequence: CASSLTGSLGNTIYF. The CDR3 DNA sequence: TGTGCCAGCAGCTTAACAGGGAGCCTTGGAAACACCATATATTTT. The whole variable domain, remainder taken from reference TRBV7-2 and TRBJ1-3, is GAGVSQSPSNKVTEKGKDVELRCDPISGHTALYWYRQSLGQGLEFLIYFQGNSAPDKSGLPSDRFSAERTGGSVSTLTIQRTQQEDSAVYLCASSLTGSLGNTIYFGEGSWLTVV.

The rearrangement joins TRBV11-2 to TRBJ1-6; 7 nucleotides match TRBD1. The CDR3 has 15 residues. V shed 5 bases and J 5 bases; nucleotides not matched to a gene: 6. CDR1 SGHAT and CDR2 FQNNGV come from the germline V gene. The CDR3 DNA reads TGTGCCAGCAGCGCTCGACAGGGAAATAATTCACCCCTCCACTTT. Protein product: CASSARQGNNSPLHF.

V is TRBV11-2 and J is TRBJ1-5, with 7 bases fitting TRBD1. Germline V gene data show CDR1 as SGHAT and CDR2 as FQNNGV. J was trimmed by 4 bases and V by 5 bases; bases with no gene match: 5. This CDR3 comprises 14 residues. CDR3 sequence reads: CASSMGQPNQPQHF. CDR3 DNA sequence: TGTGCCAGCAGCATGGGACAGCCGAATCAGCCCCAGCATTTT.

This clone was seen more than once but under ten times. This rearrangement joins TRBV30 to TRBJ1-2; the match to TRBD1 covers 7 bases. Germline CDR1 GTSNPN, CDR2 SVGIG (reference sequence). This CDR3 has 14 amino acids. V gave up 3 bases and J gave up 8 bases; unmatched junction bases: 12. The CDR3 nucleotides read TGTGCCTGGAGCGGGACGACAGGGCGAGGGGGCTACACCTTC. The encoded protein is CAWSGTTGRGGYTF. The full variable domain, rest sourced from reference TRBV30 and TRBJ1-2, is SQTIHQWPATLVQPVGSPLSLECTVEGTSNPNLYWYRQAAGRGLQLLFYSVGIGQISSEVPQNLSASRPQDRQFILSSKKLLLSDSGFYLCAWSGTTGRGGYTFGSGTRLTVV.

The J gene is TRBJ1-2, the V gene TRBV7-2; the D is unclear. This CDR3 has 12 residues. Germline loops: CDR1 SGHTA, CDR2 FQGNSA. With 4 bases removed from V and 7 bases from J, the gap between germline ends came to 10 bases. CDR3 sequence reads: CASSSDAGGYTF. The CDR3 bases are TGTGCCAGCAGCTCGGATGCTGGTGGCTACACCTTC.

In this sample, this clone turned up once. The chain uses TRBV6-4 and TRBJ1-6, with TRBD1 matching over 9 bases. Trimming removed 0 bases from V and 6 bases from J; junction bases left unmatched: 0. Looked up from germline, CDR1 is MRHNA and CDR2 is SNTAGT. CDR3 length: 15 amino acids. The CDR3 here is CASSDSTGGNSPLHF. Here the CDR3 DNA reads TGTGCCAGCAGTGACTCGACAGGGGGTAATTCACCCCTCCACTTT.

The chain carries TRBV12-3 or TRBV12-4 and TRBJ1-6; a possible D gene is TRBD1 (5 bases). The CDR3 covers 13 residues. Trimming took 4 bases from V and 6 from J, leaving 7 bases between them. The DNA for the CDR3 is TGTGCCAGCAGTTCTCAGGGTAATTCACCCCTCCACTTT. As protein: CASSSQGNSPLHF.

J is TRBJ2-2 and V is TRBV12-5; perhaps TRBD2 as D (5 bases). Trimming removed 0 bases from V and 5 bases from J, with 13 bases in between. CDR3 length: 16 residues. Germline V gene data show CDR1 as LGHNT and CDR2 as FRNRAP. The CDR3 bases are TGTGCTAGTGGTTTGGTACTAGATGGAAGGACCGGGGAGCTGTTTTTT. It is translated as CASGLVLDGRTGELFF.

The J gene is TRBJ1-2, the V gene TRBV30; D is uncertain. Trimming pared 8 bases from V and 0 bases from J, leaving 16 bases between. CDR3 length: 14 residues. Germline V CDR1 and CDR2: GTSNPN, SVGIG (reference sequence). CDR3 amino acids: CAGFTPGTNYGYTF. DNA of the CDR3: TGTGCCGGATTCACACCGGGAACTAACTATGGCTACACCTTC.

With regard to this clone: Other DNA sequences from this sample encode an identical CDR3 as well. The CDR3 sequence: CASSLGGAGGNEQFF. The CDR3 DNA reads as TGTGCCAGCAGCCTCGGGGGGGCCGGGGGCAATGAGCAGTTCTTC. J is TRBJ2-1 and V is TRBV7-2; 8 bases line up with TRBD2. The CDR3 consists of 15 residues. The germline gives CDR1 SGHTA, CDR2 FQGNSA. V lost 5 bases and J lost 6; bases outside the gene matches: 9.

The rearrangement uses TRBV6-6 and TRBJ2-2; 7 bases are shared with TRBD1. The CDR3 totals 15 residues. Germline CDR1 reads MNHNY; CDR2 reads SVGAGI (reference sequence). Unmatched junction bases numbered 5, after V lost 6 bases and J lost 1 base. DNA of the CDR3: TGTGCCAGCAGGATACAGGGGAGGAACACCGGGGAGCTGTTTTTT. This gives the protein CASRIQGRNTGELFF.

This chain uses TRBV16 with TRBJ1-2; no reliable D call. This CDR3 spans 14 amino acids. With 0 bases removed from V and 2 bases from J, the gap between germline ends came to 7 bases. CDR1 KGHSY and CDR2 FQNENV come from the germline V gene. CDR3 bases: TGTGCCAGCAGCCAATCAGGGCCGAACTATGGCTACACCTTC. Translating it yields CASSQSGPNYGYTF.

The chain carries TRBV28 and TRBJ2-3; possible D gene TRBD2, 7 bases. This CDR3 contains 17 residues. The ends were cut back, 6 bases at V and 6 bases at J, with 25 bases in the middle. CDR1 is MDHEN, CDR2 SYDVKM, per germline. The CDR3 loop is CASSRGATELFQDTQYF. The CDR3 DNA follows: TGTGCCAGCAGCCGGGGGGCGACAGAGCTCTTTCAGGATACGCAGTATTTT.

For this clone: An end of the junction differs from the germline gene, which may be a read error. The chain carries TRBV18 and TRBJ1-4, with unresolved D. Germline V gene sequence: CDR1 KGHSH, CDR2 LQKENI. This CDR3 has 15 residues. Written as DNA, the CDR3 is TGTGCCAGCTCCCAAACATTCCGCAATGAAAAAGGGAAGGTTTTT. Protein: CASSQTFRNEKGKVF.

This clone was found once. V is TRBV30 and J is TRBJ1-4; 9 bases map to TRBD1. CDR1 and CDR2 from the germline V gene are GTSNPN and SVGIG (reference sequence). This CDR3 has 14 residues. The junction had 3 bases not matched to a gene; V was cut back by 3 bases and J by 4 bases. The DNA for the CDR3 is TGTGCCTGGAGACGGGACAGGGTTAATGAAAAACTGTTTTTT. Translated, it gives CAWRRDRVNEKLFF.

The J gene is TRBJ2-7, the V gene TRBV11-2; TRBD2 might be the D (5 bases). Germline lookup yields CDR1 SGHAT and CDR2 FQNNGV. Trimming removed 4 bases from V and 3 bases from J, with 13 bases in between. The CDR3 runs 14 residues. CDR3 region: CASSYITGVYEQYF. DNA for the CDR3: TGTGCCAGCAGCTATATAACCGGGGTCTACGAGCAGTACTTC.

The J gene is TRBJ1-5, the V gene TRBV6-5; D gene uncertain. From germline, CDR1 is MNHEY and CDR2 SVGAGI. V lost 6 bases and J lost 9, with 18 bases in between. The CDR3 runs 14 residues. CDR3 nucleotide sequence: TGTGCCAGCAGCCATAACATGGGAGCGGGGCCCCAGCATTTT. It encodes CASSHNMGAGPQHF.

The chain has TRBV19 and TRBJ2-2; D may be TRBD1 (6 bases). The CDR3 runs to 16 residues. CDR1 LNHDA and CDR2 SQIVND come from the germline V gene (reference sequence). Trimming left V 3 bases short and J 7 bases short, with 18 bases between. DNA for the CDR3: TGTGCCAGTAGTATTGCGTCAGGGGCCTGGGGCGGGGAGCTGTTTTTT. It specifies CASSIASGAWGGELFF.